The count of the clone carrying this T cell receptor (beta chain) is one. Naive CD8 cells comprised CD45RO-negative, CCR7-positively selected cells, excluding terminally differentiated effector memory CD45RA+ cells. The donors, healthy adults who were HIV-negative, had experienced no recent acute infections or vaccinations. These data originate in a study of shared clonotypes between healthy human individuals. Assay used: immunoSEQ multiplex PCR; TCRdb lists only in-frame clones, some missing. The sample lists millions of clones, about 95% seen once, with roughly 1% in the top ten. Germline trimming cut 1 base from V and 1 base from J; bases unmatched to any gene: 10. The CDR3 sequence is 17 residues long. Germline lookup yields CDR1 SGHTA and CDR2 FQGNSA.

The receptor comes from a man aged 18 to 29 in good health. The chain uses TRBV7-2 and TRBJ2-7; the match to TRBD1 covers 7 bases. Source material: naive CD8+ T cells sorted from blood. In nucleotides, the CDR3 is TGTGCCAGCAGCTTAGGAGAACAGGGGCATGGTTCCTACGAGCAGTACTTC. Translating it yields CASSLGEQGHGSYEQYF.